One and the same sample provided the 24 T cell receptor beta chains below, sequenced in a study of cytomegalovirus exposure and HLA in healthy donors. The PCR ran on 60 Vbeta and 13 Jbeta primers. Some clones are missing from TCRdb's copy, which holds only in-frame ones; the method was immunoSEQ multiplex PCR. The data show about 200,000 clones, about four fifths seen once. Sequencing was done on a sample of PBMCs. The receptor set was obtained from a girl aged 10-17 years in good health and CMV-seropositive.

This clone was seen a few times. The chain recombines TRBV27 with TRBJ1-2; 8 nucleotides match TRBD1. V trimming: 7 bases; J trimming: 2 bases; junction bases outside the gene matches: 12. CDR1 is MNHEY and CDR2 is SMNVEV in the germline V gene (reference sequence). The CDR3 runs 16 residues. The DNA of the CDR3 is TGTGCCAGCACCCCCGGTACAGGGGGTGTGAACTATGGCTACACCTTC. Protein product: CASTPGTGGVNYGYTF.

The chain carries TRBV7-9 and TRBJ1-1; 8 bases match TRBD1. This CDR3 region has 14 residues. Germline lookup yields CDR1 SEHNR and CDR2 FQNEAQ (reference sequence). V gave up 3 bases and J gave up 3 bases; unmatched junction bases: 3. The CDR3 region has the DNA TGTGCCAGCAGCTTTACACAGGGGGACACTGAAGCTTTCTTT. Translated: CASSFTQGDTEAFF. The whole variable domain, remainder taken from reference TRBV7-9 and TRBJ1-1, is DTGVSQNPRHKITKRGQNVTFRCDPISEHNRLYWYRQTLGQGPEFLTYFQNEAQLEKSRLLSDRFSAERPKGSFSTLEIQRTEQGDSAMYLCASSFTQGDTEAFFGQGTRLTVV.

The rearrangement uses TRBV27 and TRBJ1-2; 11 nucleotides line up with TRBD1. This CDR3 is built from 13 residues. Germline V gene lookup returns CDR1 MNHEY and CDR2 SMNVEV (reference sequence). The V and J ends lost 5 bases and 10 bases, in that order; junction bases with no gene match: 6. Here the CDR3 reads CASSPLGQGDYTF. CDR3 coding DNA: TGTGCCAGCAGTCCCCTGGGACAGGGGGACTACACCTTC.

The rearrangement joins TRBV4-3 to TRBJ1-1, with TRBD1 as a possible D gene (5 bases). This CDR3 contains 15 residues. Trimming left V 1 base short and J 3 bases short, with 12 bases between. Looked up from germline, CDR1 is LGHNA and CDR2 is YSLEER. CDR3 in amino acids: CASSQGLGGHTEAFF. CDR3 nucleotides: TGCGCCAGCAGCCAAGGCCTCGGGGGACACACTGAAGCTTTCTTT.

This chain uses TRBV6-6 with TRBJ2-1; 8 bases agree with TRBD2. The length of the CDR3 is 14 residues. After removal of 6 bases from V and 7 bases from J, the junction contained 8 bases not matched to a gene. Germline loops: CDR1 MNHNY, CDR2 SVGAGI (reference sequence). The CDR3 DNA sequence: TGTGCCAGCAGCCCCGGGACTAGGCGGAATGAGCAGTTCTTC. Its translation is CASSPGTRRNEQFF.

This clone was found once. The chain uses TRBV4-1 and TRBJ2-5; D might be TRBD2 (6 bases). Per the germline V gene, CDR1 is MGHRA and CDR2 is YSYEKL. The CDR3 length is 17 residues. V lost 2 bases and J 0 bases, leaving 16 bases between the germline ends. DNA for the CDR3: TGCGCCAGCAGCCAATGGATTGCGGGGAATAACCAAGAGACCCAGTACTTC. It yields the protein CASSQWIAGNNQETQYF.

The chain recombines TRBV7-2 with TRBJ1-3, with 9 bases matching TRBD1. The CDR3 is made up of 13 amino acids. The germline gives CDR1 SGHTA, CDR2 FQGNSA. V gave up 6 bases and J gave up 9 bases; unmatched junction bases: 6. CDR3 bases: TGTGCCAGCAGGTCTCAGACAGGGGGCACCATATATTTT. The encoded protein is CASRSQTGGTIYF.

Here the CDR3 DNA reads TGCAGCGTCGCTGCCGGTGCCGCTAATGAAAAACTGTTTTTT. It codes for CSVAAGAANEKLFF. The rearrangement links TRBV29-1 to TRBJ1-4; D ambiguous. V lost 6 bases, J lost 3 bases, and 14 bases lay in between. Germline lookup yields CDR1 SQVTM and CDR2 ANQGSEA. The CDR3 has 14 amino acids.

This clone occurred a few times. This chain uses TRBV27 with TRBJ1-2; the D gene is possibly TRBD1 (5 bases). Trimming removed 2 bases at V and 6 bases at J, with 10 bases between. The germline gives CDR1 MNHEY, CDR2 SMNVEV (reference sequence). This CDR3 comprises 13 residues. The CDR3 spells CASSLGGGNGYTF. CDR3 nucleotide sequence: TGTGCCAGCAGTTTAGGGGGAGGGAATGGCTACACCTTC.

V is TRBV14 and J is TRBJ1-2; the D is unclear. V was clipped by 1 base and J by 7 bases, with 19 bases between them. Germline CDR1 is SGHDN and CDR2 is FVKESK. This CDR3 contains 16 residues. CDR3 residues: CASSQAGSFEQSGYTF. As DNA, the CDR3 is TGTGCCAGCAGCCAAGCGGGATCATTCGAACAGTCTGGCTACACCTTC.

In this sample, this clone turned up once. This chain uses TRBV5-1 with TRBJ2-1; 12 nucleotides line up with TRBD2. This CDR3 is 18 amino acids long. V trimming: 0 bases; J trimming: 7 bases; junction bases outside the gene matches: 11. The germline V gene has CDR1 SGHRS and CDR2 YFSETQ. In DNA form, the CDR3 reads TGCGCCAGCAGCTTGGAACAAACTAGCGGGGGGCCCATTAATGAGCAGTTCTTC. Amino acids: CASSLEQTSGGPINEQFF.

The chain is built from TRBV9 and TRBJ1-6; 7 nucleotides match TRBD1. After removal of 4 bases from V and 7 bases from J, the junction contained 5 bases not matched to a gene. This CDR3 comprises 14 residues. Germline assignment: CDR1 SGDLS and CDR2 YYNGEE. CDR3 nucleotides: TGTGCCAGCAGCTTGACAGGGCAGAATTCACCCCTCCACTTT. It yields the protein CASSLTGQNSPLHF.

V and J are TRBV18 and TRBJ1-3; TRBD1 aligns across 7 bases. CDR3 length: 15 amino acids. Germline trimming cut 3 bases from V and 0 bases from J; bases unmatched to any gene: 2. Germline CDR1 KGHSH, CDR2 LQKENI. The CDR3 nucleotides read TGTGCCAGCTCACCTACAGGGGACTCTGGAAACACCATATATTTT. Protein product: CASSPTGDSGNTIYF. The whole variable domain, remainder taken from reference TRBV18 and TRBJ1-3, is NAGVMQNPRHLVRRRGQEARLRCSPMKGHSHVYWYRQLPEEGLKFMVYLQKENIIDESGMPKERFSAEFPKEGPSILRIQQVVRGDSAAYFCASSPTGDSGNTIYFGEGSWLTVV.

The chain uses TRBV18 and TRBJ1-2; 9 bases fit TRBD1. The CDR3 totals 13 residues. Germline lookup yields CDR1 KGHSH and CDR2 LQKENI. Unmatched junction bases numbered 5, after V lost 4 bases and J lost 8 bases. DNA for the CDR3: TGTGCCAGCTCACGGGACAGGGCGGAGGGCTACACCTTC. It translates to CASSRDRAEGYTF. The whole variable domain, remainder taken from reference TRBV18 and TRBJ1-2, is NAGVMQNPRHLVRRRGQEARLRCSPMKGHSHVYWYRQLPEEGLKFMVYLQKENIIDESGMPKERFSAEFPKEGPSILRIQQVVRGDSAAYFCASSRDRAEGYTFGSGTRLTVV.

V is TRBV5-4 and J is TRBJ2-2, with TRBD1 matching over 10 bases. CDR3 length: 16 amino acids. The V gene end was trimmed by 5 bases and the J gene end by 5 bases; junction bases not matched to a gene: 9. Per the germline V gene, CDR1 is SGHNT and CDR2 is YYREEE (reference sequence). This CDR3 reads CASREARDRGTGELFF. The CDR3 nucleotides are TGTGCCAGCAGGGAAGCCCGGGACAGGGGAACCGGGGAGCTGTTTTTT.

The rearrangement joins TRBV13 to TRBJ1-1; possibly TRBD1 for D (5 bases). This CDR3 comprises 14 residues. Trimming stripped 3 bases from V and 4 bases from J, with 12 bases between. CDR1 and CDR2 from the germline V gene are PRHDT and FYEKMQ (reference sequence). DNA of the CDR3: TGTGCCAGCAGCTTTTCCGGACAAGTCACTGAAGCTTTCTTT. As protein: CASSFSGQVTEAFF.

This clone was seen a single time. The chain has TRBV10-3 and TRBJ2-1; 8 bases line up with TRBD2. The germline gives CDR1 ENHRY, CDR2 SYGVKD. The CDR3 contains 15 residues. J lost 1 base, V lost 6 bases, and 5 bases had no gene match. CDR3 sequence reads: CAISGGEGSYNEQFF. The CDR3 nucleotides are TGTGCCATCAGCGGGGGGGAGGGGTCCTACAATGAGCAGTTCTTC.

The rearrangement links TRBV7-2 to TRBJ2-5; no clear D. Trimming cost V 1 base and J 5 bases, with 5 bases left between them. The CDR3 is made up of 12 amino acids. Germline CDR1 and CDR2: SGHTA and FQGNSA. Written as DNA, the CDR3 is TGTGCCAGCAGCTTAGTATATGAGACCCAGTACTTC. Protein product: CASSLVYETQYF.

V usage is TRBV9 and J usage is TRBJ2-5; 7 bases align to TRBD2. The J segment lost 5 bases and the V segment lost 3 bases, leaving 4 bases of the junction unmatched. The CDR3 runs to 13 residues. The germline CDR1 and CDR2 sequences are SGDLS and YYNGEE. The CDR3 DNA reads TGTGCCAGCAGCGGCGGAGCGGGGGAGACCCAGTACTTC. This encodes CASSGGAGETQYF.

The CDR3 reads CASSSPYGLNQPQHF. The CDR3 DNA follows: TGTGCCAGCAGCTCCCCCTACGGTCTGAATCAGCCCCAGCATTTT. J is TRBJ1-5 and V is TRBV7-2; D gene uncertain. CDR1 is SGHTA, CDR2 FQGNSA, per germline. Trimming left V 4 bases short and J 4 bases short, with 14 bases between. The CDR3 is 15 amino acids.

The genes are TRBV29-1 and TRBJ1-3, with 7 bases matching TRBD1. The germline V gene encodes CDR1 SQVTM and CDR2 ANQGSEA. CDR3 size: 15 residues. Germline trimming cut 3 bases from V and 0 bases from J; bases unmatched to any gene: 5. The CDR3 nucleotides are TGCAGCGTTGAGGACAGGAGTAGCTCTGGAAACACCATATATTTT. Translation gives CSVEDRSSSGNTIYF. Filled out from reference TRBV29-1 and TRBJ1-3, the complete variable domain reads SAVISQKPSRDICQRGTSLTIQCQVDSQVTMMFWYRQQPGQSLTLIATANQGSEATYESGFVIDKFPISRPNLTFSTLTVSNMSPEDSSIYLCSVEDRSSSGNTIYFGEGSWLTVV.

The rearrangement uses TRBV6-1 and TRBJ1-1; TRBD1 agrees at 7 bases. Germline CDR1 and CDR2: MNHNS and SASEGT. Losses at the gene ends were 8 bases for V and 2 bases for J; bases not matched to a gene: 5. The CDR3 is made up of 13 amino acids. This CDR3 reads CASAGQRNTEAFF. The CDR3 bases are TGTGCCAGCGCGGGACAGAGAAACACTGAAGCTTTCTTT.

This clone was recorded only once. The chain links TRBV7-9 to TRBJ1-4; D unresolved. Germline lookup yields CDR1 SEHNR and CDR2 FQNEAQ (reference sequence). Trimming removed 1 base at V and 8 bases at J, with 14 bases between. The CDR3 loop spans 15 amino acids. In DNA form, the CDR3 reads TGTGCCAGCAGCTTAGGTTGGGCACCTGACGAAAAACTGTTTTTT. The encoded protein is CASSLGWAPDEKLFF. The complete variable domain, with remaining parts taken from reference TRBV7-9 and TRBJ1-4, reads DTGVSQNPRHKITKRGQNVTFRCDPISEHNRLYWYRQTLGQGPEFLTYFQNEAQLEKSRLLSDRFSAERPKGSFSTLEIQRTEQGDSAMYLCASSLGWAPDEKLFFGSGTQLSVL.

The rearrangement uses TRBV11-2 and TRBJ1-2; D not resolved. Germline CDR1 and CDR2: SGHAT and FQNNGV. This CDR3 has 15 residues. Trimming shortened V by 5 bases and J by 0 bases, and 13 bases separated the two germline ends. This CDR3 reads CASSRMRGANYGYTF. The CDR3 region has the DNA TGTGCCAGCAGCCGAATGCGGGGAGCTAACTATGGCTACACCTTC.